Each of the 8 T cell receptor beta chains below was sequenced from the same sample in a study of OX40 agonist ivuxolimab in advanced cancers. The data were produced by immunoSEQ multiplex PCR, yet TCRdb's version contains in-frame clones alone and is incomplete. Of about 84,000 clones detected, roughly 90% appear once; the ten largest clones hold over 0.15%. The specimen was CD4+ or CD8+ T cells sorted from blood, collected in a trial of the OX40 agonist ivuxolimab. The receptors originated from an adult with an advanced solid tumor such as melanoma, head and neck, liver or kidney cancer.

The CDR3 sequence is CASSDLGGELFF. CDR3 DNA sequence: TGTGCCAGCAGCGACCTGGGGGGGGAGCTGTTTTTT. V is TRBV6-5 and J is TRBJ2-2; D gene unclear. Germline CDR1 reads MNHEY; CDR2 reads SVGAGI. V was clipped by 6 bases and J by 8 bases, with 10 bases between them. The CDR3 is 12 residues long.

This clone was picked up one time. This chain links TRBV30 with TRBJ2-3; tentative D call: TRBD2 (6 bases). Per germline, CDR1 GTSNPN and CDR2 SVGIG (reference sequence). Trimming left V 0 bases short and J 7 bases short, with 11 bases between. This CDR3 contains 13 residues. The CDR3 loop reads CAWSVLARNTQYF. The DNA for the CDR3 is TGTGCCTGGAGTGTACTAGCCAGGAATACGCAGTATTTT.

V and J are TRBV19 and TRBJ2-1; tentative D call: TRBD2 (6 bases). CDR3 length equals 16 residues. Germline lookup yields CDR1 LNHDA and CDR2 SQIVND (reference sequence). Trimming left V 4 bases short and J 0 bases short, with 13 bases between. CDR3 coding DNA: TGTGCCAGTAGTACTTGGGGGGTGAGCTCCTACAATGAGCAGTTCTTC. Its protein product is CASSTWGVSSYNEQFF.

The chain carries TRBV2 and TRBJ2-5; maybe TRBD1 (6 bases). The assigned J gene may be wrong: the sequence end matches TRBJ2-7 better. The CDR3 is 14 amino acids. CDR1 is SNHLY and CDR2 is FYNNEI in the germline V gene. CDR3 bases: TGTGCCAGCAAATCCGACAGGAGCTCCTACGAGCAGTACTTC. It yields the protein CASKSDRSSYEQYF.

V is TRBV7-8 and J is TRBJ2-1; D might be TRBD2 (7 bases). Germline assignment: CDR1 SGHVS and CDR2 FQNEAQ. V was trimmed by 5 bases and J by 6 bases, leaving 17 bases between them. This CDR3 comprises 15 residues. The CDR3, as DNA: TGTGCCAGCAGCCCCCGAGGGGGGAGGGTCAATGAGCAGTTCTTC. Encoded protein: CASSPRGGRVNEQFF.

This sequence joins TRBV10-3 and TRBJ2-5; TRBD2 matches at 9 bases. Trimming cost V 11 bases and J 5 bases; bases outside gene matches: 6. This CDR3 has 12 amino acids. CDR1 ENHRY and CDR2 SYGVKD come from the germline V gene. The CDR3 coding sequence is TGTGCCGCCGGGACTAGCTACGAGACCCAGTACTTC. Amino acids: CAAGTSYETQYF.

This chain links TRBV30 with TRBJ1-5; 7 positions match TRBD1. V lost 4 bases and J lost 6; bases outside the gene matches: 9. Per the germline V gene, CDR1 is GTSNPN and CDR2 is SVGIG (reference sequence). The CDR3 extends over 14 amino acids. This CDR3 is CAWTPSGGRQPQHF. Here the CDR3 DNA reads TGTGCCTGGACCCCCTCAGGGGGTCGTCAGCCCCAGCATTTT. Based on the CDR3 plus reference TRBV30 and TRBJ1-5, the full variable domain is SQTIHQWPATLVQPVGSPLSLECTVEGTSNPNLYWYRQAAGRGLQLLFYSVGIGQISSEVPQNLSASRPQDRQFILSSKKLLLSDSGFYLCAWTPSGGRQPQHFGDGTRLSIL.

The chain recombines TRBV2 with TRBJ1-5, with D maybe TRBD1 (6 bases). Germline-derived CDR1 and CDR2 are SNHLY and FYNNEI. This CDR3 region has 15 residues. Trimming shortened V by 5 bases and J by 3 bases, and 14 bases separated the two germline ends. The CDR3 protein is CASSSRRDNNQPQHF. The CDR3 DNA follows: TGTGCCAGCAGTTCCCGCCGGGACAACAATCAGCCCCAGCATTTT.